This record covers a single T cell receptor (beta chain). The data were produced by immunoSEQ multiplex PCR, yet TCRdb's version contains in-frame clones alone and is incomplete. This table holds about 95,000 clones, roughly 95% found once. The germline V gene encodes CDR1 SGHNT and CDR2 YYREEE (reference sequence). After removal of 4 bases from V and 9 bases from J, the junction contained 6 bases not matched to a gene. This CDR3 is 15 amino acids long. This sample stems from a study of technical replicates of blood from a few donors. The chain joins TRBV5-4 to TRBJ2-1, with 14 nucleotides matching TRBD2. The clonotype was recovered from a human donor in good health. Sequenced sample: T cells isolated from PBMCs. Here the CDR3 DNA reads TGTGCCAGCAGCAAGGGACTAGCGGGAGTGAGTGAGCAGTTCTTC. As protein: CASSKGLAGVSEQFF.